A few counts support the clone carrying this T cell receptor beta chain. This sample is part of a study of blood T cell repertoires in COVID-19. Study summary: T cells, B-cell-depleted T cells, or PBMCs provided the cDNA or gDNA that served as material.

Everyone who took part was 18 to 89 years old, and they came from roughly 25 US areas. Clinical history as reported by participants underpinned cohort assignment. Germline CDR1 KGHSH, CDR2 LQKENI. The V end was cut by 5 bases, the J end by 7 bases, with 6 bases between. This CDR3 has 12 amino acids. Sequencing was performed with immunoSEQ multiplex PCR; in TCRdb, only in-frame clones are kept and a portion is missing. The sample consists of approximately 210,000 clones, around 81% of them appearing once. The J gene is TRBJ1-6, the V gene TRBV18, with unresolved D. This TCR was recovered from a man in his thirties or forties with acute COVID-19. Sequencing used PBMCs or T cells enriched from blood (not recorded which). Here the CDR3 DNA reads TGTGCCAGCTCAACCGGGAATTCACCCCTCCACTTT. Translated: CASSTGNSPLHF. Full variable domain (missing parts from reference TRBV18 and TRBJ1-6): NAGVMQNPRHLVRRRGQEARLRCSPMKGHSHVYWYRQLPEEGLKFMVYLQKENIIDESGMPKERFSAEFPKEGPSILRIQQVVRGDSAAYFCASSTGNSPLHFGNGTRLTVT.